These 5 T cell receptor beta chains were all obtained from the same sample, sequenced in a study of T cell changes during pregnancy in multiple sclerosis. Clones were sequenced by immunoSEQ multiplex PCR, and TCRdb holds only the in-frame ones, with some missing. The sample shows roughly 49,000 clones, approximately 95% of them seen only once. Source: CD8+ T cells from peripheral blood mononuclear cells, taken in the first trimester of pregnancy. These receptors came from a female donor with multiple sclerosis, enrolled in a pregnancy study.

The chain couples TRBV19 to TRBJ2-1, with 9 bases identical to TRBD2. V gave up 4 bases and J gave up 0 bases; unmatched junction bases: 4. The CDR3 spans 16 residues. The germline gives CDR1 LNHDA, CDR2 SQIVND (reference sequence). The CDR3 nucleotides are TGTGCCAGTAGTACCTATAGCGGGAGCTCCTACAATGAGCAGTTCTTC. Translation: CASSTYSGSSYNEQFF.

J is TRBJ2-7 and V is TRBV15; tentative D call: TRBD1 (5 bases). CDR3 length: 14 residues. CDR1 LNHNV and CDR2 YYDKDF come from the germline V gene (reference sequence). Trimming took off 4 bases at V and 3 bases at J, with 13 bases between the two ends. In nucleotides, the CDR3 is TGTGCCACCAGCACAACCAGGGAAAGCTACGAGCAGTACTTC. It encodes CATSTTRESYEQYF.

The gene calls are TRBV5-1 and TRBJ1-5; D is undetermined. CDR1 is SGHRS and CDR2 is YFSETQ in the germline V gene. The CDR3 is made up of 14 amino acids. V was cut by 0 bases and J by 5 bases, with 9 bases left in between. CDR3 in amino acids: CASSLVPGHQPQHF. Written as DNA, the CDR3 is TGCGCCAGCAGCTTGGTCCCAGGCCATCAGCCCCAGCATTTT.

This chain uses TRBV6-5 with TRBJ2-1, with D maybe TRBD2 (6 bases). The CDR3 covers 16 residues. The germline V and J ends were trimmed by 0 bases and 3 bases, with 12 bases remaining between them. Germline CDR1 and CDR2: MNHEY and SVGAGI. The CDR3 loop is CASSYSGGSGYNEQFF. CDR3 DNA: TGTGCCAGCAGTTACTCGGGGGGTAGCGGCTACAATGAGCAGTTCTTC.

The CDR3 nucleotides read TGTGCCAGTAGCCACAGGGGGCACGGCGAGCAGTACTTC. Residues: CASSHRGHGEQYF. The rearrangement joins TRBV19 to TRBJ2-7; 9 nucleotides align to TRBD1. The length of the CDR3 is 13 residues. Germline CDR1 is LNHDA and CDR2 is SQIVND (reference sequence). V trimming: 6 bases; J trimming: 6 bases; junction bases outside the gene matches: 6.